The T cell receptor beta chain described here comes from a study of cytomegalovirus exposure and HLA in healthy donors. Overall study findings and caveats: Exclusion applied to some V segments, including TRBV6-2 and TRBV6-3, as they were indistinguishable. Association of a missense DCLRE1C variant with TCR beta V- and J-gene trimming was reported in a later analysis.

Trimming took 5 bases from V and 2 from J, leaving 10 bases between them. The CDR3 loop spans 13 amino acids. Germline CDR1 is MNHNS and CDR2 is SASEGT. Concerning this clone itself: Its antigen remains unknown.

Primers for the PCR totalled 60 Vbeta and 13 Jbeta. Repertoires were generated with immunoSEQ multiplex PCR, while TCRdb's copy carries only in-frame clones and drops some. In the table there are roughly 140,000 clones, approximately 79% of which are singletons. The sequenced material came from PBMCs. This chain joins TRBV6-1 and TRBJ2-7; possible D gene TRBD1, 5 bases. This TCR came from a woman aged 50 to 60 in good health and CMV-seropositive. The CDR3 reads CASSRQLAYEQYF. The CDR3 bases are TGTGCCAGCAGTCGACAGCTAGCCTACGAGCAGTACTTC.